This T cell receptor (beta chain) emerged from a study of blood T cell repertoires in COVID-19. Study at large: Samples of COVID-19 (acute and convalescent) were obtained from the United States, Italy and Spain. T cells, B-cell-depleted T cells, or PBMCs supplied cDNA or gDNA.

Profiling relied on immunoSEQ multiplex PCR, and the TCRdb table lists in-frame clones only, not all of them. This sample has some 200,000 clones, with approximately 80% found just once. Unmatched junction bases numbered 5, after V lost 2 bases and J lost 8 bases. Per the germline V gene, CDR1 is GTSNPN and CDR2 is SVGIG (reference sequence). This CDR3 comprises 13 residues. J is TRBJ2-1 and V is TRBV30; 8 nucleotides match TRBD2. This clonotype was sampled from an elderly woman with active or convalescent COVID-19. Sequencing was carried out using peripheral blood. The CDR3 DNA follows: TGTGCCTGGAGTAGACGGGAGGGGTATGAGCAGTTCTTC. Its translation: CAWSRREGYEQFF.